Below are 11 T cell receptor beta chains sequenced from a single sample in a study of OX40 agonist ivuxolimab in advanced cancers. Here immunoSEQ multiplex PCR was the method, and the copy in TCRdb shows in-frame clones only, minus some. The sample records 35,000 to 45,000 clones, about 79% being singletons. The sequenced sample was CD4+ or CD8+ T cells sorted from blood, obtained in a trial of the OX40 agonist ivuxolimab. The source of these receptors is an adult with an advanced solid tumor such as melanoma, head and neck, liver or kidney cancer.

The J gene is TRBJ2-4, the V gene TRBV21-1; TRBD2, the D gene given by the table, was not confirmed from the DNA. TRBV21-1 has pseudogene status. The CDR3 sequence is 15 residues long. The CDR3: CASQDGEGNKNIQYF. CDR3 nucleotide sequence: TGTGCCAGTCAAGACGGGGAAGGGAACAAAAACATTCAGTACTTC.

The J gene is TRBJ2-1, the V gene TRBV27; D gene uncertain. Trimming removed 6 bases at V and 7 bases at J, with 13 bases between. Per germline, CDR1 MNHEY and CDR2 SMNVEV (reference sequence). CDR3 size: 13 residues. The CDR3 region has the DNA TGTGCCAGCAGCACCCAAAGCTGGAATGAGCAGTTCTTC. It is translated as CASSTQSWNEQFF.

V gene TRBV5-1 combines with J gene TRBJ2-1, with D unclear. Per the germline V gene, CDR1 is SGHRS and CDR2 is YFSETQ. This CDR3 is built from 14 residues. The V and J ends lost 1 base and 6 bases respectively, with 11 bases between them. The CDR3 sequence is CASSLNWMGNEQFF. The CDR3 DNA is TGCGCCAGCAGCTTGAACTGGATGGGCAATGAGCAGTTCTTC.

Only a few counts were recorded for this clone. This rearrangement joins TRBV6-6 to TRBJ2-1, with TRBD2 matching 10 bases. The junction had 9 bases not matched to a gene; V was cut back by 5 bases and J by 8 bases. Germline V gene lookup returns CDR1 MNHNY and CDR2 SVGAGI (reference sequence). The CDR3 sequence is 15 residues long. The DNA of the CDR3 is TGTGCCAGCAGTCCCATACAGCGGGGGGGTGATGAGCAGTTCTTC. It encodes CASSPIQRGGDEQFF.

J is TRBJ1-5 and V is TRBV19, with TRBD1 matching over 11 bases. The V and J ends lost 0 bases and 7 bases, in that order; junction bases with no gene match: 8. CDR1 LNHDA and CDR2 SQIVND come from the germline V gene (reference sequence). The CDR3 totals 17 residues. The CDR3 DNA sequence: TGTGCCAGTAGTATAGACTGGGGACAGGGGGTTGGCCAGCCCCAGCATTTT. Encoded protein: CASSIDWGQGVGQPQHF.

V and J are TRBV7-2 and TRBJ2-5, with 9 bases matching TRBD1. The DNA end is a closer match to TRBJ2-7, so the J assignment may be wrong. Per the germline V gene, CDR1 is SGHTA and CDR2 is FQGNSA. This CDR3 comprises 15 residues. This chain's CDR3 is CASSSMGQGLLEQYF. Here the CDR3 DNA reads TGTGCCAGCAGCTCCATGGGACAGGGTCTTCTCGAGCAGTACTTC.

V gene TRBV4-3 combines with J gene TRBJ2-2; TRBD2 matches 9 bases. This CDR3 is 17 amino acids long. The germline V gene encodes CDR1 LGHNA and CDR2 YSLEER. After removal of 1 base from V and 4 bases from J, the junction contained 7 bases not matched to a gene. The CDR3 coding sequence is TGCGCCAGCAGCCAAGGCGGAGCGGGAGGAGCCACCGGGGAGCTGTTTTTT. Amino acid sequence: CASSQGGAGGATGELFF.

This clone has a handful of counts. The chain is built from TRBV7-2 and TRBJ2-3; D remains unclear. The V gene lost 1 base and the J gene lost 4 bases, with 6 bases spanning the gap. The length of the CDR3 is 13 residues. Germline CDR1 reads SGHTA; CDR2 reads FQGNSA. The CDR3 is CASSLVAADTQYF. CDR3 DNA: TGTGCCAGCAGCTTAGTCGCGGCAGATACGCAGTATTTT.

The rearrangement uses TRBV25-1 and TRBJ2-1; 8 bases match TRBD2. The germline gives CDR1 MGHDK, CDR2 SYGVNS. This CDR3 contains 17 residues. With V trimmed by 4 bases and J by 2 bases, 10 bases remained unmatched. The CDR3 bases are TGTGCCAGCAGTGCGCCGGGACTAGGTATCCCCTACAATGAGCAGTTCTTC. Translation: CASSAPGLGIPYNEQFF.

This clone was seen only a few times. The genes are TRBV4-2 and TRBJ1-4, with no clear D. Germline loops: CDR1 LGHNA, CDR2 YNFKEQ. The CDR3 is 16 amino acids. The V end was cut by 5 bases, the J end by 0 bases, with 13 bases between. The CDR3 region is CASSLNRGPTNEKLFF. The CDR3 DNA reads TGTGCCAGCAGCTTAAACCGAGGCCCAACTAATGAAAAACTGTTTTTT.

The CDR3 region is CASRRRQVSSRDNEQFF. The DNA for the CDR3 is TGTGCCAGCAGACGTAGACAAGTGTCAAGTCGTGACAATGAGCAGTTCTTC. The gene calls are TRBV28 and TRBJ2-1; no clear D. The germline CDR1 and CDR2 sequences are MDHEN and SYDVKM. V was shortened by 6 bases and J by 5 bases, with 23 bases between the two germline ends. The CDR3 covers 17 residues.